The rows below give T cell receptor beta chains drawn from one sample of a study of tumor-infiltrating lymphocytes in primary liver carcinoma. TCRdb called the multiplex PCR reads again in MiXCR, with one record for every CDR3 protein. The sample holds over 250,000 distinct CDR3 sequences, 50% to 75% seen once. Sequencing was performed on peripheral blood. The source is a woman in her 30s with primary liver carcinoma and hepatitis B virus infection. CDR3s include the opening cysteine and the closing phenylalanine or tryptophan. D genes are given only for firm matches. Clone size is shown for a subset of rows, as once, few, many or a class of expanded clone.

clone size: many; CDR3 length: 13; J gene: TRBJ1-5; V gene: TRBV10-2; D gene: .; CDR3 DNA: TGCGCCAGCAGTGCGGGAGGCAATCAGCCCCAGCATTTT; CDR3 protein: CASSAGGNQPQHF
clone size: .; CDR3 length: 13; J gene: TRBJ2-7; V gene: TRBV5-1; D gene: .; CDR3 DNA: TGCGCCAGCAAGGAGGGGACAGCCTACGAGCAGTACTTC; CDR3 protein: CASKEGTAYEQYF
clone size: .; CDR3 length: 17; J gene: TRBJ2-7; V gene: TRBV7-9; D gene: .; CDR3 DNA: TGTGCCAGCAGCTTAGGGAGAAGCGGACTAACGGGTTACGAGCAGTACTTC; CDR3 protein: CASSLGRSGLTGYEQYF
clone size: .; CDR3 length: 15; J gene: TRBJ1-5; V gene: TRBV6-6; D gene: .; CDR3 DNA: TGTGCCAGCAGTTACGGAGATAGTAGCAATCAGCCCCAGCATTTT; CDR3 protein: CASSYGDSSNQPQHF
clone size: .; CDR3 length: 16; J gene: TRBJ2-2; V gene: TRBV12-3/TRBV12-4; D gene: TRBD2; CDR3 DNA: TGTGCCAGCAGTCGCGGACTAGCGGGAGCCACCGGGGAGCTGTTTTTT; CDR3 protein: CASSRGLAGATGELFF
clone size: .; CDR3 length: 12; J gene: TRBJ2-1; V gene: TRBV29-1; D gene: .; CDR3 DNA: TGCAGCGGGATACAGTGGTACAATGAGCAGTTCTTC; CDR3 protein: CSGIQWYNEQFF
clone size: .; CDR3 length: 17; J gene: TRBJ2-1; V gene: TRBV6-4; D gene: TRBD2; CDR3 DNA: TGTGCCAGCGGTGAACCCTCGGGTAGCGGGAGTGACAATGAGCAGTTCTTC; CDR3 protein: CASGEPSGSGSDNEQFF
clone size: few; CDR3 length: 14; J gene: TRBJ2-5; V gene: TRBV5-6; D gene: .; CDR3 DNA: TGTGCCAGCAGACATACGGGACGGCAAGAGACCCAGTACTTC; CDR3 protein: CASRHTGRQETQYF
clone size: .; CDR3 length: 17; J gene: TRBJ2-3; V gene: TRBV30; D gene: TRBD2; CDR3 DNA: TGTGCCTGGCTCGGGGGGTACGGACTGCTCTACACAGATACGCAGTATTTT; CDR3 protein: CAWLGGYGLLYTDTQYF
clone size: once; CDR3 length: 18; J gene: TRBJ1-2; V gene: TRBV12-3/TRBV12-4; D gene: .; CDR3 DNA: TGTGCTAGCAGTTTTGGGGGGCGGAGGCGCGGTTCCTCCTATGGCTACACCTTC; CDR3 protein: CASSFGGRRRGSSYGYTF
clone size: many; CDR3 length: 11; J gene: TRBJ2-2; V gene: TRBV29-1; D gene: .; CDR3 DNA: TGCAGCGTTGAACTAGAGTGGGAGCTGTTTTTT; CDR3 protein: CSVELEWELFF
clone size: many; CDR3 length: 13; J gene: TRBJ2-1; V gene: TRBV10-3; D gene: TRBD1; CDR3 DNA: TGTGCCACACAGGGGAGCTCCTACAATGAGCAGTTCTTC; CDR3 protein: CATQGSSYNEQFF
clone size: .; CDR3 length: 16; J gene: TRBJ1-2; V gene: TRBV29-1; D gene: .; CDR3 DNA: TGCAGCGTTGTTACACAGAGTAGGGGCTCCAACTATGGCTACACCTTC; CDR3 protein: CSVVTQSRGSNYGYTF
clone size: .; CDR3 length: 15; J gene: TRBJ1-2; V gene: TRBV30; D gene: .; CDR3 DNA: TGTGCCTGGAGCCCGCCAGAACGACAACTTTATGGCTACACCTTC; CDR3 protein: CAWSPPERQLYGYTF
clone size: medium-sized; CDR3 length: 15; J gene: TRBJ2-7; V gene: TRBV11-2; D gene: .; CDR3 DNA: TGTGCCAGCAGCTTAAGTATCGATCTACTATACGAGCAGTACTTC; CDR3 protein: CASSLSIDLLYEQYF
clone size: .; CDR3 length: 15; J gene: TRBJ2-1; V gene: TRBV11-2; D gene: TRBD2; CDR3 DNA: TGTACCAGCAGCATGAGACTAGCGGTCGGGAATGAGCAGTTCTTC; CDR3 protein: CTSSMRLAVGNEQFF
clone size: .; CDR3 length: 13; J gene: TRBJ1-1; V gene: TRBV6-5; D gene: .; CDR3 DNA: TGTGCCAGCACCTTAGACGGTAACACTGAAGCTTTCTTT; CDR3 protein: CASTLDGNTEAFF
clone size: few; CDR3 length: 16; J gene: TRBJ2-7; V gene: TRBV5-1; D gene: .; CDR3 DNA: TGCGCCAGCAGCTTTCTTGGGGAAGACTCTTCCTACGAGCAGTACTTC; CDR3 protein: CASSFLGEDSSYEQYF
clone size: many; CDR3 length: 13; J gene: TRBJ2-2; V gene: TRBV4-3; D gene: .; CDR3 DNA: TGCGCCAGCAGCCAAGAGCTCACCGGGGAGCTGTTTTTT; CDR3 protein: CASSQELTGELFF
clone size: .; CDR3 length: 15; J gene: TRBJ1-5; V gene: TRBV4-3; D gene: TRBD1; CDR3 DNA: TGCGCCAGCAGCCAAGATAGAACAGGGGCCCAGTCCCAGCATTTT; CDR3 protein: CASSQDRTGAQSQHF
clone size: .; CDR3 length: 13; J gene: TRBJ1-1; V gene: TRBV6-5; D gene: .; CDR3 DNA: TGTGCCAGCACCCCGGGACGGATACCTGAAGCTTTCTTT; CDR3 protein: CASTPGRIPEAFF
clone size: few; CDR3 length: 12; J gene: TRBJ1-1; V gene: TRBV29-1; D gene: .; CDR3 DNA: TGCAGCGTTCTACAGGCCAACACTGAAGCTTTCTTT; CDR3 protein: CSVLQANTEAFF
clone size: .; CDR3 length: 15; J gene: TRBJ2-2; V gene: TRBV7-9; D gene: .; CDR3 DNA: TGTGCCAGCAGCTCCCGGGACACGGGCACCGGGGAGCTGTTTTTT; CDR3 protein: CASSSRDTGTGELFF
clone size: few; CDR3 length: 14; J gene: TRBJ2-7; V gene: TRBV28; D gene: .; CDR3 DNA: TGTGCCAGCAGTCGGCCAGCTGTTTCCTACGAGCAGTACTTC; CDR3 protein: CASSRPAVSYEQYF
clone size: .; CDR3 length: 19; J gene: TRBJ2-1; V gene: TRBV7-9; D gene: TRBD1; CDR3 DNA: TGTGCCAGCAGCTTAACCTTTCCGAAGGGGACAGGGGCCTGGAATGAGCAGTTCTTC; CDR3 protein: CASSLTFPKGTGAWNEQFF
clone size: many; CDR3 length: 15; J gene: TRBJ1-1; V gene: TRBV11-1; D gene: .; CDR3 DNA: TGTGCCAGCAGCACAGCGGGGGGGGCGAAGACTGAAGCTTTCTTT; CDR3 protein: CASSTAGGAKTEAFF
clone size: .; CDR3 length: 13; J gene: TRBJ2-7; V gene: TRBV10-3; D gene: .; CDR3 DNA: TGTGCCATCAGCGCTAGCGTGAGTTACGAGCAGTACTTC; CDR3 protein: CAISASVSYEQYF
clone size: .; CDR3 length: 12; J gene: TRBJ2-1; V gene: TRBV6-1; D gene: .; CDR3 DNA: TGTGCCAGCAGTCGGTTGTACAATGAGCAGTTCTTC; CDR3 protein: CASSRLYNEQFF
clone size: .; CDR3 length: 16; J gene: TRBJ1-1; V gene: TRBV11-3; D gene: .; CDR3 DNA: TGCGCCAGCAGCCCTAGGGAGGACACCCAAGGTACTGAAGCTTTCTTT; CDR3 protein: CASSPREDTQGTEAFF
clone size: .; CDR3 length: 12; J gene: TRBJ1-1; V gene: TRBV7-9; D gene: .; CDR3 DNA: TGTGCCAGCAGTCAGGGAGGGCATGGAGCTTTCTTT; CDR3 protein: CASSQGGHGAFF
clone size: few; CDR3 length: 11; J gene: TRBJ2-1; V gene: TRBV6-1; D gene: .; CDR3 DNA: TGTACCAGCAGTGTCGTCCAGGAGCAGTTCTTC; CDR3 protein: CTSSVVQEQFF
clone size: .; CDR3 length: 14; J gene: TRBJ1-5; V gene: TRBV6-6; D gene: TRBD1; CDR3 DNA: TGTGCCAACAGTTACGGTGGCAGGGGGCAGCCCCAGCATTTT; CDR3 protein: CANSYGGRGQPQHF
clone size: .; CDR3 length: 14; J gene: TRBJ2-5; V gene: TRBV7-9; D gene: .; CDR3 DNA: TGTGCCAGCAGCGAACTGGGGGCGGGAGAGACCCAGTACTTC; CDR3 protein: CASSELGAGETQYF
clone size: many; CDR3 length: 15; J gene: TRBJ2-7; V gene: TRBV6-5; D gene: TRBD2; CDR3 DNA: TGTGCCAGCAGTTACTCAAGGGGAGGGACCTACGAGCAGTACTTC; CDR3 protein: CASSYSRGGTYEQYF
clone size: many; CDR3 length: 16; J gene: TRBJ2-1; V gene: TRBV12-5; D gene: .; CDR3 DNA: TGTGCTAGTGGTTTAGGGACCCCGGGCCTTCGCAATGAGCAGTTCTTC; CDR3 protein: CASGLGTPGLRNEQFF
clone size: .; CDR3 length: 14; J gene: TRBJ2-5; V gene: TRBV18; D gene: .; CDR3 DNA: TGTGCCAGCTCACCCCAGCAGGGTCAAGAGACCCAGTACTTC; CDR3 protein: CASSPQQGQETQYF
clone size: .; CDR3 length: 16; J gene: TRBJ2-1; V gene: TRBV6-5; D gene: TRBD2; CDR3 DNA: TGTACCAGCAGCTACGGACCGCGGGAGGGCCAAAATGAGCGGTTCTTC; CDR3 protein: CTSSYGPREGQNERFF
clone size: few; CDR3 length: 16; J gene: TRBJ2-3; V gene: TRBV18; D gene: TRBD1; CDR3 DNA: TGTGCCAGCTCACGCACCGGGACAGGGGGACCAGATACGCAGTATTTT; CDR3 protein: CASSRTGTGGPDTQYF
clone size: .; CDR3 length: 12; J gene: TRBJ2-2; V gene: TRBV12-3/TRBV12-4; D gene: .; CDR3 DNA: TGTGCCAGCAAGGGAGCAATCGGGGAGCTGCTTTTT; CDR3 protein: CASKGAIGELLF
clone size: few; CDR3 length: 15; J gene: TRBJ2-5; V gene: TRBV5-4; D gene: .; CDR3 DNA: TGTGCCAGCAGCTTGGAGCCGGGAGTGGTGGAGACCCAGTACTTC; CDR3 protein: CASSLEPGVVETQYF
clone size: few; CDR3 length: 15; J gene: TRBJ2-6; V gene: TRBV5-7; D gene: TRBD1; CDR3 DNA: TGTGCCAGCAGCTTGGGGGACAGGCCTCTCCACGTCCTGACTTTC; CDR3 protein: CASSLGDRPLHVLTF
clone size: .; CDR3 length: 17; J gene: TRBJ2-7; V gene: TRBV4-2; D gene: TRBD2; CDR3 DNA: TGTGCCAGCAGCCAATATGACTATAGCGGGGCCGCCTACGAGCGGTGCTTC; CDR3 protein: CASSQYDYSGAAYERCF
clone size: .; CDR3 length: 15; J gene: TRBJ2-3; V gene: TRBV7-9; D gene: TRBD2; CDR3 DNA: TGTGTCAGCACCCCTCCAGGGACTAGCGACTCACCGCGGTATTTT; CDR3 protein: CVSTPPGTSDSPRYF
clone size: few; CDR3 length: 13; J gene: TRBJ1-5; V gene: TRBV28; D gene: .; CDR3 DNA: TGTGCCAGCAGGGGGGGAGGCAATCAGCCCCAGCATTTT; CDR3 protein: CASRGGGNQPQHF
clone size: few; CDR3 length: 15; J gene: TRBJ2-1; V gene: TRBV6-6; D gene: .; CDR3 DNA: TGTGCCAGCAACGCCCTCGGGCGCTCCTACAATGAGCAGTTCTTC; CDR3 protein: CASNALGRSYNEQFF
clone size: few; CDR3 length: 13; J gene: TRBJ2-7; V gene: TRBV30; D gene: TRBD1; CDR3 DNA: TGTGCCTGGAGTTGGACAGGAGGCTACGAGCAGTACTTC; CDR3 protein: CAWSWTGGYEQYF
clone size: .; CDR3 length: 12; J gene: TRBJ2-1; V gene: TRBV11-2; D gene: .; CDR3 DNA: TGTGCCAGCAGCATAGGCCCTACGAATCAGTTCTTC; CDR3 protein: CASSIGPTNQFF
clone size: once; CDR3 length: 14; J gene: TRBJ1-1; V gene: TRBV29-1; D gene: .; CDR3 DNA: TGCATCGTTGAAGAGGAGACTTTGAACACTGAAGCTTTCTTT; CDR3 protein: CIVEEETLNTEAFF
clone size: .; CDR3 length: 17; J gene: TRBJ1-6; V gene: TRBV30; D gene: TRBD1; CDR3 DNA: TGTGCCTGGATTGATGGGCTGGACAGGGCCTTGAATTCAGCCCTCCACTTT; CDR3 protein: CAWIDGLDRALNSALHF
clone size: .; CDR3 length: 14; J gene: TRBJ1-2; V gene: TRBV11-2; D gene: .; CDR3 DNA: TGTGCCATCAGCCCACCCTTGAGGAACTATGGCTACACCTTC; CDR3 protein: CAISPPLRNYGYTF
clone size: .; CDR3 length: 15; J gene: TRBJ2-3; V gene: TRBV4-1; D gene: .; CDR3 DNA: TGCGCCAGCAGCCAAGAGCGGACTAGCACAGATACGCAGTATTTT; CDR3 protein: CASSQERTSTDTQYF
clone size: .; CDR3 length: 12; J gene: TRBJ2-2; V gene: TRBV29-1; D gene: .; CDR3 DNA: TGCAGCGTTGTAAATTGGACCGGGGAGTTGTTTTTT; CDR3 protein: CSVVNWTGELFF
clone size: .; CDR3 length: 14; J gene: TRBJ2-1; V gene: TRBV5-6; D gene: TRBD2; CDR3 DNA: TGTGCCAGCAGCTCGGGACTAGGAGGGGATGAGCAGTTCTTC; CDR3 protein: CASSSGLGGDEQFF
clone size: .; CDR3 length: 14; J gene: TRBJ2-1; V gene: TRBV11-3; D gene: .; CDR3 DNA: TGTGCCAGCAGGGTTGGAGGGGATAACAATGAGCAGCTCTTC; CDR3 protein: CASRVGGDNNEQLF
clone size: .; CDR3 length: 14; J gene: TRBJ2-3; V gene: TRBV5-1; D gene: .; CDR3 DNA: TGCGCCAGCAGGATCGACAGCCGCACAGATACGCAGTATTTT; CDR3 protein: CASRIDSRTDTQYF